Each of the 12 T cell receptor beta chains below was sequenced from the same sample in a study of blood T cells in healthy people across ages. The use of a sample-barcoded 5' primer and a J-beta primer mix characterized a second PCR of about 7 to 12 cycles. TCRdb called the 5' RACE reads again in MiXCR, with one record for every CDR3 protein. The table has about 680,000 distinct CDR3 sequences, more than 40% seen once. The sequencing sample was made of blood. The receptors shown here come from a woman aged 55-70 years in good health.

This clonotype was seen only a few times. Here the CDR3 DNA reads TGTGCCTGGAACATGGTGAGGTCCTACGAGCAGTACTTC. It encodes CAWNMVRSYEQYF. V is TRBV30 and J is TRBJ2-7; D call uncertain. CDR1 and CDR2 from the germline V gene are GTSNPN and SVGIG (reference sequence). The CDR3 runs to 13 residues. The ends were cut back, 4 bases at V and 1 base at J, with 11 bases in the middle.

The V and J genes are TRBV20-1 and TRBJ2-3; 7 bases line up with TRBD2. In germline, CDR1 is DFQATT, CDR2 SNEGSKA (reference sequence). Losses at the gene ends were 3 bases for V and 3 bases for J; bases not matched to a gene: 6. The CDR3 extends over 14 amino acids. The CDR3 nucleotides are TGCAGTGCTAGCCCCGGGGGGAGGACAGATACGCAGTATTTT. Residues: CSASPGGRTDTQYF.

This chain links TRBV29-1 with TRBJ1-1; D remains unclear. CDR1 and CDR2 (germline): SQVTM, ANQGSEA. V shed 1 base and J shed 4 bases, with 10 bases lying between them. This CDR3 is built from 13 residues. In DNA, the CDR3 is TGCAGCGTTGAAGGGGAAGGGCGCACTGAAGCTTTCTTT. Amino acid sequence: CSVEGEGRTEAFF.

The genes are TRBV12-3 or TRBV12-4 and TRBJ2-7; D uncertain. Trimming stripped 3 bases from V and 3 bases from J, with 6 bases between. The CDR3 runs to 12 residues. Written as DNA, the CDR3 is TGTGCCAGCAGTTTCGCTGTCTACGAGCAGTACTTC. It is translated as CASSFAVYEQYF.

This clonotype was seen more than once but under ten times. The genes are TRBV29-1 and TRBJ1-1, with TRBD1 matching over 7 bases. CDR1 and CDR2 from the germline V gene are SQVTM and ANQGSEA. This CDR3 has 13 residues. The junction had 4 bases not matched to a gene; V was cut back by 6 bases and J by 0 bases. The CDR3 reads CSVEGQMNTEAFF. In DNA, the CDR3 is TGCAGCGTGGAGGGACAGATGAACACTGAAGCTTTCTTT.

The table lists this clonotype with a few counts. J is TRBJ2-7 and V is TRBV2, with 9 bases that match TRBD1. Per the germline V gene, CDR1 is SNHLY and CDR2 is FYNNEI. This CDR3 has 14 residues. The trim removed 6 bases at V and 4 bases at J, leaving 7 bases unmatched. The CDR3 region is CASSDGQGKYEQYF. In nucleotides, the CDR3 is TGTGCCAGCAGCGACGGACAGGGGAAGTACGAGCAGTACTTC.

This clonotype was recorded at least ten times. J is TRBJ2-1 and V is TRBV4-2; D unclear. Trimming took off 1 base at V and 9 bases at J, with 25 bases between the two ends. The CDR3 length is 18 residues. The germline CDR1 and CDR2 sequences are LGHNA and YNFKEQ. In DNA form, the CDR3 reads TGTGCCAGCAGCCAAGTAATTATAGCAGGACGTCCGCTAGGTGAGCAGTTCTTC. Its translation is CASSQVIIAGRPLGEQFF.

The count of this clonotype is one. The CDR3 reads CASSSGQVKNYGYTF. The CDR3 DNA sequence: TGTGCCAGCAGTTCGGGACAGGTGAAAAACTATGGCTACACCTTC. The chain employs TRBV27 and TRBJ1-2; 8 nucleotides agree with TRBD1. CDR3 length: 15 amino acids. The junction had 6 bases not matched to a gene; V was cut back by 4 bases and J by 2 bases. Germline V gene data show CDR1 as MNHEY and CDR2 as SMNVEV (reference sequence).

The rearrangement uses TRBV3-1 and TRBJ2-7; D remains unclear. V gave up 1 base and J gave up 6 bases, with 19 bases separating them. The V gene's germline CDR1 is LGHDT and CDR2 YNNKEL (reference sequence). The CDR3 totals 16 residues. Here the CDR3 reads CASSQATQTSRTEQYF. DNA of the CDR3: TGTGCCAGCAGCCAAGCGACGCAGACATCCCGAACCGAGCAGTACTTC.

This clonotype was observed a few times. This chain links TRBV2 with TRBJ1-2, with a possible D match to TRBD1 (6 bases). The germline V gene encodes CDR1 SNHLY and CDR2 FYNNEI. The V end was cut by 5 bases, the J end by 7 bases, with 14 bases between. This CDR3 comprises 13 residues. The CDR3 protein is CASSPRRGAGYTF. CDR3 nucleotides: TGTGCCAGCAGTCCCCGTCGGGGGGCTGGCTACACCTTC.

This clonotype has more than one count but fewer than ten. The rearrangement links TRBV5-1 to TRBJ1-1; tentatively, D is TRBD1 (6 bases). The CDR3 spans 15 residues. From germline, CDR1 is SGHRS and CDR2 YFSETQ. V lost 4 bases and J 2 bases, leaving 15 bases between the germline ends. DNA for the CDR3: TGCGCCAGCAGCCATGGACAGACGCTAAACACTGAAGCTTTCTTT. This gives the protein CASSHGQTLNTEAFF.

A remark on this clonotype: It may be a read error: a sequence one base away is much more abundant. The chain joins TRBV29-1 to TRBJ2-5, with 8 bases identical to TRBD2. Trimming took 5 bases from V and 1 from J; bases not matched to a gene: 6. This CDR3 comprises 14 residues. Germline CDR1 and CDR2: SQVTM and ANQGSEA. CDR3 region: CSVWGLVGQETQYF. Written as DNA, the CDR3 is TGCAGCGTTTGGGGACTAGTGGGCCAAGAGACCCAGTACTTC.